This TCR beta chain was profiled in a study of CD8 T cells in ankylosing spondylitis. The sample holds a few counts of this clonotype. Its antigen remains unidentified. In making TCR beta libraries, quantitative 5'-RACE with molecular barcodes was used. TCRdb redid the calling of the 5' RACE reads with MiXCR, one entry per CDR3 protein. This sample has around 35,000 distinct CDR3 sequences, with around 15% found just once. Study conclusions and caveats: A number of the motif variants had already been described in reactive arthritis synovial fluid and blood. Significantly higher representation of disease-linked clones was reported for matched ankylosing spondylitis synovial fluid. Peripheral blood samples showed relatively rare disease-linked clones, and these clones were CD8+.

The receptor's source is a male donor with ankylosing spondylitis. Sequencing was carried out using synovial fluid, either unsorted or a sorted T cell fraction (not recorded which).

CDR3 sequence reads: CASSLGWGGNKNIQYF. Written as DNA, the CDR3 is TGTGCCAGCAGCTTAGGCTGGGGGGGGAACAAAAACATTCAGTACTTC. The chain has TRBV11-2 and TRBJ2-4, with 7 bases aligning to TRBD2. Trimming at V came to 1 base and at J to 3 bases, leaving 6 bases not matched to a gene. Germline V lookup: CDR1 SGHAT, CDR2 FQNNGV. The CDR3 loop spans 16 amino acids.